The present T cell receptor (beta chain) was sequenced within a study of T cells in Graves' hyperthyroidism and ophthalmopathy (dated by TCRdb to between 2019 and 2020). Notes on the research overall: Peripheral blood samples were taken at the time of initial diagnosis, prior to any treatment. The study also compared thyroid tissue and blood T-cell repertoires from about six Graves' hyperthyroidism patients. Once sampling was done, hyperthyroidism patients were given methimazole at a starting dose of 30 mg daily, whereas ophthalmopathy patients were given high-dose intravenous methylprednisolone. The paper reports TCR Vbeta CDR3 sequencing of approximately 130 peripheral blood samples: approximately 41 ophthalmopathy, around 80 hyperthyroidism and some 17 progressor patients. Prospective prediction of ophthalmopathy was tested in an independent validation cohort consisting of 18 to 20 hyperthyroidism patients and around 16 patients who later progressed to ophthalmopathy. To identify TCR V-J signatures that set the groups apart, the researchers used a discovery cohort of about a hundred patients, made up of roughly 40 with Graves' ophthalmopathy and about 60 with stable Graves' hyperthyroidism. The 75 to 100 discovery patients were randomly split 7:3 into training and test sets.

The CDR3 contains 16 residues, cysteine and phenylalanine counted. The kept DNA is CDR3 alone, 48 bases in frame from the first base. For CDR1 and CDR2, the germline V gene lists MNHNS and SASEGT. The junction shows trimming of 2 bases on V and 7 bases on J, plus 17 bases between the germline ends. This clonotype was recorded many times. Its target antigen remains unknown. Base qualities are not recorded, but no much larger clone differs from it by a single base. General study outcomes and caveats: A model built on a 13 V-J signature distinguished ophthalmopathy from stable hyperthyroidism, reaching roughly 88% sensitivity and around 81% specificity in cross-validation and 80%/75% in testing. No statistical method was used to set the sample size in advance, and investigators knew the group allocation. In validation, the model predicted progression to ophthalmopathy with around 71% sensitivity and around 72% specificity, a median of about 6.7 months before onset. Most expanded thyroid clonotypes (frequency above 0.001) were also found in blood, which suggests that blood repertoires may mirror thyroid immune responses.

Hyperthyroidism patients were aged 18 to 65 years and newly diagnosed, with disease duration of less than 2 months. Exclusion was applied to patients with uncontrolled infections, other autoimmune diseases, pregnancy or lactation. Diagnoses were based on clinical symptoms, serum thyroxine and TRAb, thyroid ultrasound and orbital computed tomography. Blood from progressor patients was collected at the time of first diagnosis with hyperthyroidism, before any ophthalmopathy symptoms had appeared. Ficoll-Paque density gradient centrifugation was used to isolate PBMCs from about 9 ml of fresh peripheral blood. Patients classed as progressors first received a Graves' hyperthyroidism diagnosis and then went on to develop ophthalmopathy during follow-up. Total RNA was extracted using Trizol reagent, and RNA quality was assessed on an Agilent 2100 Bioanalyzer. TCR beta CDR3 regions were amplified from RNA transcripts. For the first round of RT-PCR on the TCR CDR3, the HTBI primer set was used together with the Qiagen OneStep RT-PCR kit. Libraries were constructed in a second round of multiplex PCR, after which size selection and purification were performed. Sequencing of the libraries was done on an Illumina HiSeq2000 using paired-end 100 bp reads. The authors' pipeline ran thus. Raw data were processed with SOAPnuke, discarding reads with adapters, uncalled bases, mean Phred below 15, or no exact constant-primer or identifier match. COPE v1.2.5 was used to merge high-quality paired reads, and clonotypes were defined as unique nucleotide sequences. MiTCR v1.1 was used to align the clonotypes against IMGT TRBV, TRBD and TRBJ reference segments. Analysis was restricted to V-J combinations with a frequency above 0.0001, which covered about 99% of repertoires. A TCS score was defined as the ratio between F50 (clonal expansion) and ExV (chaos), using BLOSUM62-based TCRdist between CDR3 peptides within each V-J. Welch's t-statistics and random forest reduced around 520 V-J features to under 15, which were used in a naive Bayes classifier (R e1071). TCRdb reworked the public reads: Q25 trimming with fastp, MiXCR clone assembly, productive beta chains retained. Every entry covers one CDR3 protein and lists the most common genes and DNA from its rows. It is TCRdb's table, rather than the study itself, that gives the V and J calls and clone size. The sample table lists 250,000 or so distinct CDR3 sequences, more than 12% of them with a count of one. The top ten hold about an eighth of the sample.

The clonotype was recovered from a woman in her forties with Graves' hyperthyroidism that later progressed to Graves' ophthalmopathy. Sequencing was carried out using blood. This sequence uses TRBV6-1 and TRBJ2-2; a confident D gene designation cannot be given. The DNA is TGTGCCAGCAGTGAAATCGTTGTGGGTATCAACGGGGAGCTGTTTTTT. Its protein product is CASSEIVVGINGELFF.